Listed below are T cell receptor beta chains from one sample, sequenced in a study of T cells in Graves' hyperthyroidism and ophthalmopathy. TCRdb analysed the multiplex PCR reads with MiXCR anew, one entry per CDR3 protein. The sample consists of 650,000 to 850,000 distinct CDR3 sequences, roughly 20% of them appearing once. The sequencing input was blood. Receptors were obtained from a woman aged 50 to 60 with Graves' hyperthyroidism that later progressed to Graves' ophthalmopathy. The CDR3 runs from the conserved cysteine through the conserved F or W. Fields, in order: clone size, J gene, V gene, D gene, CDR3 DNA, CDR3 protein. A D gene is named only where the DNA matches it firmly. Size values are once, few and many counts, or a class for expanded clones, and some rows have none.

>few|TRBJ1-5|TRBV27|NA
TGTGCCAGCAGTTTATCGATTCTTCAGCCCCAGCATTTT
CASSLSILQPQHF
>NA|TRBJ2-5|TRBV6-1|NA
TGTGCCAGCAGCAGCGGCAGGCGACAAGAGACCCAGTACTTC
CASSSGRRQETQYF
>NA|TRBJ2-3|TRBV5-1|TRBD1
TGCGCCAGCAGCTTTAGGGGACAGGGCGCAGATACGCAGTATTTT
CASSFRGQGADTQYF
>many|TRBJ2-2|TRBV3-1|TRBD1
TGTGCCAGCAGCCGTACCGGGACAGGGGTTCCCGGGGAGCTGTTTTTT
CASSRTGTGVPGELFF
>NA|TRBJ1-1|TRBV3-1|NA
TGTGCCAGCAGCCAAACAGGGACAATCCTGAACACTGAAGCTTTCTTT
CASSQTGTILNTEAFF
>NA|TRBJ1-5|TRBV6-1|TRBD1
TGTGCCGGACAATTGACAGGGAATCGGCCCCAGCATTTT
CAGQLTGNRPQHF
>many|TRBJ1-2|TRBV30|TRBD1
TGTGCCTGCACACCCGGGACAGGGGGTTATGGCTACACCTTC
CACTPGTGGYGYTF
>many|TRBJ1-1|TRBV6-2/TRBV6-3|NA
TGTGCCAGCAGTTGGGGGGTGAACACTGAAGCTTTCTTT
CASSWGVNTEAFF
>few|TRBJ2-2|TRBV20-1|TRBD2
TGCAGTGCTCCTAGCGGGGGGACGAACACCGGGGAGCTGTTTTTT
CSAPSGGTNTGELFF
>many|TRBJ2-7|TRBV13|NA
TGTGCCAGCAGCTATACCCTTGGAAGGGAAGGGAACGAGCAGTACTTC
CASSYTLGREGNEQYF
>many|TRBJ2-1|TRBV3-1|NA
TGTGCCAGCAGCCGCAAAACAGGATACAATGAGCAGTTCTTC
CASSRKTGYNEQFF
>many|TRBJ2-5|TRBV2|NA
TGTGCCAGCAGTGGCCAGGCCGATATAGAGACCCAGTACTTC
CASSGQADIETQYF
>NA|TRBJ2-5|TRBV20-1|TRBD2
TGCAGTGCTAGAGGACTAGCGGGGGGGGAGGAGACCCAGTACTTC
CSARGLAGGEETQYF
>few|TRBJ2-3|TRBV7-9|NA
TGTGCCAGCAGCTTAGATAGGAAAGTTACGCAGTATTTT
CASSLDRKVTQYF
>few|TRBJ1-5|TRBV4-1|NA
TGCGCCAGCAGCCAAACTATCGGAACTCATAGCAATCAGCCCCAGCATTTT
CASSQTIGTHSNQPQHF
>many|TRBJ1-1|TRBV9|NA
TGTGCCAGCAGCCAAGGTGGCAGTTTCGGCACTGAAGCTTTCTTT
CASSQGGSFGTEAFF